This T cell receptor beta chain was identified during a study of cytomegalovirus exposure and HLA in healthy donors. Per germline, CDR1 SGHVS and CDR2 FNYEAQ. Trimming shortened V by 5 bases and J by 0 bases, and 7 bases separated the two germline ends. This CDR3 has 14 residues. This PCR relied on a set of 60 Vbeta primers and 13 Jbeta primers. The assay was immunoSEQ multiplex PCR, and TCRdb's table has in-frame clones only and misses some. This table holds more than 110,000 clones. The material sequenced was PBMCs. The gene calls are TRBV7-6 and TRBJ1-4; D not resolved. This clonotype was sampled from a man aged 40-50 years in good health and CMV-seronegative. CDR3 DNA: TGTGCCAGCAGCCGGACTACAACTAATGAAAAACTGTTTTTT. It codes for CASSRTTTNEKLFF.